Presented here are 4 T cell receptor beta chains from one specimen sequenced in a study of T-cell reconstitution after alpha-beta-depleted transplantation in children. Unique molecular identifiers were used in preparing the TCRbeta library. TCRdb re-analysed the PCR reads in MiXCR, keeping a single row per CDR3 protein. The sample records about 980,000 distinct CDR3 sequences, around 30% being singletons. Sample: PBMCs, mostly from graft donor cells, taken 360 days after TCRalphabeta/CD19-depleted stem cell transplant. The receptors here all came from a boy less than two years old who had a stem cell transplant for SCID, so the T cells may come from the graft donor.

The count of this clonotype is one. The J gene is TRBJ2-1, the V gene TRBV12-3 or TRBV12-4; maybe TRBD1 (7 bases). The CDR3 is 13 residues long. Between the trimmed V and J ends, which lost 6 bases and 6 bases, there was a span of 12 bases. CDR3 in DNA: TGTGCCAGCAGGGGGGGACAGCTCAATGAGCAGTTCTTC. Translating it yields CASRGGQLNEQFF.

This clonotype has more than one count but fewer than ten. The gene calls are TRBV12-3 or TRBV12-4 and TRBJ1-1; a weak D match, TRBD1 (6 bases). Between the trimmed V and J ends, which lost 3 bases and 1 base, there was a span of 12 bases. This CDR3 contains 15 residues. The CDR3 is CASSLRVTGNTEAFF. The CDR3 DNA sequence: TGTGCCAGCAGTTTGCGTGTGACAGGGAACACTGAAGCTTTCTTT.

This chain connects TRBV5-1 to TRBJ2-1; D perhaps matches TRBD1 (6 bases). Trimming pared 5 bases from V and 4 bases from J, leaving 13 bases between. This CDR3 comprises 14 residues. Germline V gene data show CDR1 as SGHRS and CDR2 as YFSETQ. The CDR3 protein is CASSGTPSYNEQFF. The CDR3 DNA follows: TGCGCCAGCAGTGGGACACCTTCATACAATGAGCAGTTCTTC.

The V call is TRBV5-1, the J call TRBJ1-4, with D uncertain. The germline CDR1 and CDR2 sequences are SGHRS and YFSETQ. V shed 4 bases and J shed 3 bases, with 7 bases lying between them. This CDR3 has 13 residues. CDR3 residues: CASSMMSNEKLFF. CDR3 coding DNA: TGCGCCAGCAGCATGATGTCTAATGAAAAACTGTTTTTT. The whole variable domain, filled in from reference TRBV5-1 and TRBJ1-4, reads KAGVTQTPRYLIKTRGQQVTLSCSPISGHRSVSWYQQTPGQGLQFLFEYFSETQRNKGNFPGRFSGRQFSNSRSEMNVSTLELGDSALYLCASSMMSNEKLFFGSGTQLSVL.